Presented here are 22 T cell receptor beta chains from one specimen sequenced in a study of blood T cell repertoires in COVID-19. Produced via immunoSEQ multiplex PCR; TCRdb's table is partial and in-frame only. The table lists approximately 270,000 clones, about 85% of them singletons. The sequenced material came from peripheral blood. The source of these receptors is a human donor with COVID-19, enrolled during active disease. The donor label of this sample is uncertain.

This clone was seen more than once but under ten times. This chain's CDR3 is CASSLRGGYTF. The CDR3 coding sequence is TGTGCCAGCAGCCTTCGAGGTGGCTACACCTTC. The chain uses TRBV5-6 and TRBJ1-2; D is unresolved. Trimming removed 4 bases at V and 7 bases at J, with 8 bases between. CDR3 length equals 11 residues. Germline CDR1 and CDR2: SGHDT and YYEEEE.

The rearrangement uses TRBV6-6 and TRBJ1-4; weak D call: TRBD1 (6 bases). This CDR3 comprises 16 residues. V gave up 6 bases and J gave up 0 bases, with 14 bases separating them. Germline CDR1 is MNHNY and CDR2 is SVGAGI (reference sequence). In nucleotides, the CDR3 is TGTGCCAGCAGCCCCGGACAGCCTTCAACTAATGAAAAACTGTTTTTT. Its translation: CASSPGQPSTNEKLFF.

The J gene is TRBJ1-6, the V gene TRBV25-1; tentatively, D is TRBD1 (5 bases). The CDR3 is made up of 16 amino acids. Germline V gene data show CDR1 as MGHDK and CDR2 as SYGVNS. V was clipped by 0 bases and J by 1 base, with 7 bases between them. CDR3 protein: CASSEYRGSYNSPLHF. The CDR3 region has the DNA TGTGCCAGCAGTGAATATCGGGGGTCCTATAATTCACCCCTCCACTTT.

This clone was seen a single time. This sequence joins TRBV7-2 and TRBJ2-1; D is unclear. Trimming pared 3 bases from V and 3 bases from J, leaving 12 bases between. Germline V CDR1 and CDR2: SGHTA, FQGNSA. The CDR3 length is 15 residues. CDR3 region: CASSLNQALYNEQFF. The CDR3 DNA follows: TGTGCCAGCAGCTTGAATCAGGCACTCTACAATGAGCAGTTCTTC.

This chain joins TRBV3-1 (or the pseudogene TRBV3-2) and TRBJ1-1; tentatively, D is TRBD1 (5 bases). The CDR3 covers 17 residues. Germline CDR1 is LGHDT and CDR2 is YNNKEL (reference sequence). The V and J ends lost 2 bases and 0 bases respectively, with 16 bases between them. CDR3 coding DNA: TGTGCCAGCAGCCAATGGGGCGGCGGGGCCTTGAACACTGAAGCTTTCTTT. It yields the protein CASSQWGGGALNTEAFF.

The chain is built from TRBV24-1 and TRBJ1-2; the D gene is possibly TRBD1 (6 bases). Germline V gene lookup returns CDR1 KGHDR and CDR2 SFDVKD. This CDR3 contains 13 residues. The ends were cut back, 1 base at V and 8 bases at J, with 10 bases in the middle. This CDR3 reads CATSDFSGVGYTF. CDR3 coding DNA: TGTGCCACCAGTGATTTTTCAGGGGTAGGCTACACCTTC.

The chain combines TRBV19 with TRBJ1-3; 12 bases line up with TRBD1. The CDR3 has 19 residues. J lost 0 bases, V lost 5 bases, and 11 bases had no gene match. Germline lookup yields CDR1 LNHDA and CDR2 SQIVND (reference sequence). The CDR3 nucleotides read TGTGCCAGTAGTGTAACCGGGACAGGGGGCTCATTCTCTGGAAACACCATATATTTT. Translating gives CASSVTGTGGSFSGNTIYF.

V is TRBV5-5 and J is TRBJ2-7; D not resolved. CDR1 and CDR2 (germline): SGHKS, YYEKEE (reference sequence). Trimming removed 3 bases from V and 0 bases from J, with 13 bases in between. The CDR3 has 15 amino acids. CDR3 loop: CASSSSVSPSYEQYF. The CDR3 nucleotides are TGTGCCAGCAGCTCCAGCGTATCCCCCTCCTACGAGCAGTACTTC. The whole variable domain, filled in from reference TRBV5-5 and TRBJ2-7, reads DAGVTQSPTHLIKTRGQQVTLRCSPISGHKSVSWYQQVLGQGPQFIFQYYEKEERGRGNFPDRFSARQFPNYSSELNVNALLLGDSALYLCASSSSVSPSYEQYFGPGTRLTVT.

Of note for this clone: The sample carries other DNA sequences with the same CDR3. The chain recombines TRBV18 with TRBJ2-7; D remains ambiguous. Germline V gives CDR1 KGHSH, CDR2 LQKENI. The CDR3 is 14 amino acids. Between the trimmed V and J ends, which lost 3 bases and 2 bases, there was a span of 11 bases. In nucleotides, the CDR3 is TGTGCCAGCTCACCCCCGACTGGAGCCTACGAGCAGTACTTC. Amino acids: CASSPPTGAYEQYF.

The chain combines TRBV25-1 with TRBJ2-2; maybe TRBD2 (5 bases). V was clipped by 2 bases and J by 2 bases, with 9 bases between them. Germline assignment: CDR1 MGHDK and CDR2 SYGVNS. The CDR3 loop spans 15 amino acids. The CDR3 DNA sequence: TGTGCCAGCAGTGAACCCGGACTCAACACCGGGGAGCTGTTTTTT. It encodes CASSEPGLNTGELFF.

The rearrangement uses TRBV18 and TRBJ1-2; D not resolved. Germline assignment: CDR1 KGHSH and CDR2 LQKENI. This CDR3 is built from 14 residues. V gave up 5 bases and J gave up 7 bases, with 17 bases separating them. The chain's CDR3 is CASSADGRRGGYTF. For the CDR3, the DNA is TGTGCCAGCTCAGCGGACGGGCGGCGGGGTGGCTACACCTTC.

This chain connects TRBV28 to TRBJ2-5; D remains ambiguous. V shed 6 bases and J shed 1 base, with 6 bases lying between them. The CDR3 extends over 12 amino acids. Germline CDR1 is MDHEN and CDR2 is SYDVKM. The CDR3, as DNA: TGTGCCAGCAGCTTTCCCCAAGAGACCCAGTACTTC. Residues: CASSFPQETQYF.

This clone has a single count. The chain recombines TRBV6-5 with TRBJ1-5; 9 bases fit TRBD1. The CDR3 runs 15 residues. CDR1 is MNHEY, CDR2 SVGAGI, per germline. J lost 6 bases, V lost 5 bases, and 8 bases had no gene match. The CDR3 sequence is CASSRQGDSGQPQHF. The CDR3 nucleotides are TGTGCCAGCAGTAGACAGGGGGATTCGGGTCAGCCCCAGCATTTT.

This clone was picked up one time. The chain employs TRBV29-1 and TRBJ1-1; D ambiguous. The CDR3 has 11 amino acids. Germline lookup yields CDR1 SQVTM and CDR2 ANQGSEA. V lost 7 bases, J lost 9 bases, and 15 bases lay in between. This CDR3 reads CSADRGSQAFF. CDR3 coding DNA: TGCAGCGCCGATCGAGGCTCTCAAGCTTTCTTT.

This chain links TRBV12-3 or TRBV12-4 with TRBJ2-5; D gene ambiguous. V lost 3 bases to trimming and J lost 5 bases, with 7 bases between them. The CDR3 is made up of 12 amino acids. The CDR3 bases are TGTGCCAGCAGTTTTGGTCGGGAGACCCAGTACTTC. Protein sequence: CASSFGRETQYF.

V and J are TRBV30 and TRBJ2-3; tentatively, D is TRBD2 (6 bases). Germline loops: CDR1 GTSNPN, CDR2 SVGIG (reference sequence). The CDR3 sequence is 15 residues long. Trimming removed 5 bases at V and 2 bases at J, with 17 bases between. The CDR3 here is CAWGFIADVTDTQYF. CDR3 bases: TGTGCCTGGGGGTTTATAGCGGATGTCACAGATACGCAGTATTTT. The variable domain in full, completed from reference TRBV30 and TRBJ2-3, reads SQTIHQWPATLVQPVGSPLSLECTVEGTSNPNLYWYRQAAGRGLQLLFYSVGIGQISSEVPQNLSASRPQDRQFILSSKKLLLSDSGFYLCAWGFIADVTDTQYFGPGTRLTVL.

This clone was observed a few times. This chain connects TRBV5-1 to TRBJ2-7, with 8 positions matching TRBD2. The ends lost 7 bases at V and 2 bases at J; junction bases unmatched: 8. This CDR3 has 14 residues. The germline gives CDR1 SGHRS, CDR2 YFSETQ. CDR3 in amino acids: CASRPAGATYEQYF. CDR3 coding DNA: TGCGCCAGCCGTCCAGCGGGAGCTACCTACGAGCAGTACTTC.

The V gene is TRBV6-2 or TRBV6-3, the J gene TRBJ1-5, with D perhaps TRBD1 (5 bases). Trimming took 7 bases from V and 6 from J, leaving 22 bases between them. CDR1 and CDR2 from the germline V gene are MNHEY and SVGEGT. The CDR3 runs to 16 residues. CDR3 DNA sequence: TGTGCCAGCACCCCCGATTTTCAGGGCGGGAGTCAGCCCCAGCATTTT. Amino acids: CASTPDFQGGSQPQHF.

The table lists this clone with a few counts. This chain connects TRBV15 to TRBJ2-3; D is ambiguous. The CDR3 sequence is 13 residues long. Germline CDR1 and CDR2: LNHNV and YYDKDF (reference sequence). Trimming stripped 0 bases from V and 13 bases from J, with 14 bases between. The chain's CDR3 is CATSRDTQNQKYF. The CDR3 DNA is TGTGCCACCAGCAGAGATACCCAAAATCAGAAGTATTTT.

This clone was seen a handful of times. The V gene is TRBV6-5, the J gene TRBJ2-4; 7 bases are shared with TRBD1. V lost 6 bases and J lost 7; bases outside the gene matches: 6. The CDR3 covers 13 residues. The germline V gene has CDR1 MNHEY and CDR2 SVGAGI. CDR3 protein: CASSRDSSNIQYF. The CDR3 nucleotides read TGTGCCAGCAGCCGGGACAGCTCCAACATTCAGTACTTC.

This clone was observed a handful of times. The chain combines TRBV27 with TRBJ1-1; 8 positions match TRBD1. In germline, CDR1 is MNHEY, CDR2 SMNVEV (reference sequence). V was pared by 4 bases and J by 4 bases, with 2 bases of the junction left unmatched. This CDR3 is 13 amino acids long. CDR3 residues: CASSWDRITEAFF. Written as DNA, the CDR3 is TGTGCCAGCAGTTGGGACAGGATCACTGAAGCTTTCTTT.

The gene calls are TRBV28 and TRBJ2-5; 9 bases align to TRBD1. CDR1 and CDR2 from the germline V gene are MDHEN and SYDVKM. With 3 bases clipped from V and 4 bases from J, the junction kept 6 bases outside the gene matches. The length of the CDR3 is 15 residues. As DNA, the CDR3 is TGTGCCAGCAGTTTGCCCGGACAGGGGACAGAGACCCAGTACTTC. It specifies CASSLPGQGTETQYF.